The rows below give T cell receptor beta chains drawn from one sample of a study of shared clonotypes between healthy human individuals. Profiled with immunoSEQ multiplex PCR; TCRdb holds only in-frame clones, not every one. The sample includes over 750,000 clones, around 96% of them seen just once. The sequenced sample consisted of naive CD8+ T cells sorted from blood. These receptors all come from a man between 25 and 39 years old in good health. The CDR3 runs from the conserved cysteine through the conserved F or W. A D gene is named only where the DNA matches it firmly. Part of the rows lack a size; the others show once, few, many or a class for expanded clones.

J gene,V gene,D gene,clone size,CDR3 protein,CDR3 DNA
TRBJ2-7,TRBV14,NA,NA,CASSRTETFSYEQYF,TGTGCCAGCAGCCGCACGGAGACATTCTCCTACGAGCAGTACTTC
TRBJ2-7,TRBV19,NA,NA,CASSIRGDTRDEQYF,TGTGCCAGTAGTATCCGAGGGGACACTCGCGACGAGCAGTACTTC
TRBJ2-1,TRBV10-3,TRBD1,once,CATRGQGALGNEQFF,TGTGCCACCCGAGGACAGGGGGCGCTTGGGAATGAGCAGTTCTTC
TRBJ2-2,TRBV5-1,NA,NA,CASSLAAPTDGGELFF,TGCGCCAGCAGCTTGGCGGCTCCCACCGATGGCGGGGAGCTGTTTTTT
TRBJ2-1,TRBV7-3,NA,NA,CASSFLSAQNNEQFF,TGTGCCAGCAGCTTCCTATCCGCTCAGAACAATGAGCAGTTCTTC
TRBJ2-7,TRBV29-1,NA,NA,CSVAQAGYEQYF,TGCAGCGTTGCCCAAGCCGGGTACGAGCAGTACTTC
TRBJ2-5,TRBV7-7,NA,NA,CASSPTGIGETQYF,TGTGCTAGCAGCCCAACCGGGATCGGAGAGACCCAGTACTTC
TRBJ1-1,TRBV7-9,NA,NA,CASSLPPKRVALNTEAFF,TGTGCCAGCAGCTTACCTCCCAAGAGAGTCGCCCTGAACACTGAAGCTTTCTTT
TRBJ2-2,TRBV27,NA,NA,CASSWDTGELFF,TGTGCCAGCAGTTGGGACACCGGGGAGCTGTTTTTT
TRBJ2-7,TRBV27,TRBD1,once,CASSLWDRGDEQYF,TGTGCCAGCAGTTTATGGGACAGGGGAGACGAGCAGTACTTC
TRBJ2-5,TRBV29-1,TRBD2,NA,CSVEDVSGAQETQYF,TGCAGCGTTGAAGATGTCAGCGGGGCTCAAGAGACCCAGTACTTC
TRBJ2-2,TRBV19,NA,NA,CASSISRTMTNTGELFF,TGTGCCAGTAGTATAAGCAGGACTATGACCAACACCGGGGAGCTGTTTTTT
TRBJ2-2,TRBV7-2,NA,NA,CASSLEGSYLNTGELFF,TGTGCCAGCAGCTTAGAAGGAAGCTACCTGAACACCGGGGAGCTGTTTTTT
TRBJ2-7,TRBV7-9,TRBD2,NA,CASSTKTGALAGVGYEQYF,TGTGCCAGCAGCACCAAGACAGGAGCTCTAGCGGGAGTAGGTTACGAGCAGTACTTC
TRBJ2-1,TRBV19,NA,NA,CASSTPETRYYNEQFF,TGTGCCAGTAGTACTCCCGAGACAAGATACTACAATGAGCAGTTCTTC
TRBJ2-7,TRBV28,NA,NA,CASTERGAGEQYF,TGTGCCAGTACCGAGCGCGGGGCGGGCGAGCAGTACTTC
TRBJ2-3,TRBV30,NA,NA,CAYEGDEPFTAGPTDTQYF,TGTGCCTACGAAGGAGACGAGCCTTTTACAGCAGGACCCACAGATACGCAGTATTTT
TRBJ1-3,TRBV5-4,NA,NA,CASSFWGSGNTIYF,TGTGCCAGCAGCTTTTGGGGCTCTGGAAACACCATATATTTT
TRBJ2-7,TRBV28,NA,NA,CASSPGVYEQYF,TGTGCCAGCAGTCCGGGGGTCTACGAGCAGTACTTC
TRBJ2-7,TRBV29-1,NA,once,CSVGWTSYEQYF,TGCAGCGTTGGCTGGACCTCCTACGAGCAGTACTTC
TRBJ2-2,TRBV9,TRBD2,NA,CASSGTSGRKPGELFF,TGTGCCAGCAGCGGGACTAGCGGGAGAAAGCCCGGGGAGCTGTTTTTT
TRBJ2-3,TRBV5-6,NA,NA,CASSLWQSTDTQYF,TGTGCCAGCAGCTTGTGGCAGAGCACAGATACGCAGTATTTT
TRBJ2-3,TRBV7-6,NA,NA,CASSSKRASTDTQYF,TGTGCCAGCAGCTCCAAGAGAGCTAGCACAGATACGCAGTATTTT
TRBJ2-7,TRBV9,TRBD2,NA,CASSPSSRGNSYEQYF,TGTGCCAGCAGCCCCTCCTCGCGGGGGAACTCCTACGAGCAGTACTTC